These 6 T cell receptor beta chains were all obtained from the same sample, sequenced in a study of T cells in Graves' hyperthyroidism and ophthalmopathy. TCR beta CDR3 regions were amplified from RNA. First-round RT-PCR with HTBI primers amplified the TCR CDR3 region. Each CDR3 protein is one row after TCRdb ran MiXCR on the multiplex PCR reads. The data show tens of thousands of distinct CDR3 sequences, less than 50% seen once. Sequencing used blood. The receptors stem from a woman aged 45-59 years with Graves' ophthalmopathy.

This clonotype was recorded at least ten times. The V and J genes are TRBV10-1 and TRBJ2-1; 8 bases are a match to TRBD1. V gave up 6 bases and J gave up 10 bases; unmatched junction bases: 8. Germline assignment: CDR1 WNHNN and CDR2 SYGVQD (reference sequence). The CDR3 has 13 amino acids. CDR3 residues: CASRDRVPGEQFF. The CDR3, as DNA: TGCGCCAGCAGGGACAGGGTCCCGGGGGAGCAGTTCTTC.

The rearrangement uses TRBV20-1 and TRBJ1-5; D is possibly TRBD1 (5 bases). CDR3 length equals 14 residues. Per the germline V gene, CDR1 is DFQATT and CDR2 is SNEGSKA (reference sequence). CDR3 sequence: CSARQRGFGQPQHF. CDR3 nucleotides: TGCAGCGCTCGCCAGCGGGGGTTTGGGCAGCCCCAGCATTTT.

This clonotype was seen only a few times. CDR3 sequence (DNA): TGCAGTGCTAGAAAGGACCTAACCTACGAGCAGTACTTC. This gives the protein CSARKDLTYEQYF. The J gene is TRBJ2-7, the V gene TRBV20-1; D gene uncertain. CDR1 is DFQATT, CDR2 SNEGSKA, per germline (reference sequence). This CDR3 is built from 13 residues. V was trimmed by 2 bases and J by 2 bases, leaving 10 bases between them.

This sequence joins TRBV2 and TRBJ2-1; D is unresolved. The V gene's germline CDR1 is SNHLY and CDR2 FYNNEI. The ends were cut back, 7 bases at V and 6 bases at J, with 10 bases in the middle. The CDR3 length is 12 residues. CDR3 sequence (DNA): TGTGCCAGCACCTTCCACGGCAATGAGCAGTTCTTC. It codes for CASTFHGNEQFF.

This sequence joins TRBV7-9 and TRBJ2-7; unclear D gene. The CDR3 runs 15 residues. Trimming shortened V by 3 bases and J by 6 bases, and 18 bases separated the two germline ends. CDR1 SEHNR and CDR2 FQNEAQ come from the germline V gene (reference sequence). The CDR3 DNA reads as TGTGCCAGCAGCTTTGAGAGGACCAGCGTCGGCGAGCAGTACTTC. This translates into CASSFERTSVGEQYF.

Within the sample, this clonotype is medium-sized. V usage is TRBV10-3 and J usage is TRBJ1-6; 9 positions match TRBD1. The V gene end was trimmed by 6 bases and the J gene end by 7 bases; junction bases not matched to a gene: 4. The CDR3 consists of 14 residues. CDR1 and CDR2 from the germline V gene are ENHRY and SYGVKD. The CDR3 region is CAIRGQGDNSPLHF. DNA for the CDR3: TGTGCCATCAGGGGACAGGGAGACAATTCACCCCTCCACTTT.